Listed here are 26 T cell receptor beta chains from one sample, sequenced in a study of T cells in localized non-small cell lung cancer. Here immunoSEQ multiplex PCR was the method, and the copy in TCRdb shows in-frame clones only, minus some. The sample carries roughly 21,000 clones, roughly 83% recorded once. The specimen was peripheral blood, collected before any cancer treatment. These receptors came from a man between 40 and 70 years old with stage I lung adenocarcinoma.

The V call is TRBV18, the J call TRBJ1-2; no definite D call. Trimming took 3 bases from V and 0 from J, leaving 11 bases between them. CDR3 size: 15 residues. CDR1 KGHSH and CDR2 LQKENI come from the germline V gene. The CDR3 protein is CASSPTQDTNYGYTF. The CDR3 DNA is TGTGCCAGCTCACCCACCCAGGATACTAACTATGGCTACACCTTC.

CDR3 nucleotide sequence: TGTGCCAGCAGCAGACAGACAACTAATGAAAAACTGTTTTTT. Amino acid sequence: CASSRQTTNEKLFF. The chain recombines TRBV6-1 with TRBJ1-4, with D perhaps matching TRBD1 (5 bases). Trimming cost V 6 bases and J 0 bases, with 8 bases left between them. CDR3 size: 14 residues. Germline V CDR1 and CDR2: MNHNS, SASEGT.

This rearrangement joins TRBV11-1 to TRBJ2-7; 7 positions agree with TRBD2. V dropped 2 bases and J dropped 2; count of bases not matched to a gene: 9. Looked up from germline, CDR1 is SGHAT and CDR2 is FQDESV (reference sequence). The CDR3 is 16 amino acids. The CDR3 nucleotides read TGTGCCAGCAGCTTAATGGGTACTAGCGCGACCTACGAGCAGTACTTC. Amino acids: CASSLMGTSATYEQYF.

This clone has a handful of counts. The chain recombines TRBV30 with TRBJ2-5; 7 bases match TRBD2. The CDR3 is 13 residues long. Per the germline V gene, CDR1 is GTSNPN and CDR2 is SVGIG (reference sequence). V lost 0 bases, J lost 7 bases, and 5 bases stayed unmatched. CDR3 DNA: TGTGCCTGGAGTGTTATTGGGGGGGGGACCCAGTACTTC. Translation: CAWSVIGGGTQYF.

The chain combines TRBV30 with TRBJ1-3; unclear D gene. Trimming took off 0 bases at V and 2 bases at J, with 5 bases between the two ends. CDR3 length: 13 amino acids. Germline CDR1 and CDR2: GTSNPN and SVGIG (reference sequence). DNA of the CDR3: TGTGCCTGGAGTGTTAGTGCTGGAAACACCATATATTTT. Protein: CAWSVSAGNTIYF.

This clone was seen more than once but under ten times. This chain links TRBV4-3 with TRBJ1-2; D is ambiguous. The V end lost 3 bases, the J end lost 5 bases, and 10 bases lay between the germline ends. This CDR3 is 13 amino acids long. Germline V gene data show CDR1 as LGHNA and CDR2 as YSLEER. In nucleotides, the CDR3 is TGCGCCAGCAGCCAGGATTCCAGTTATGGCTACACCTTC. This gives the protein CASSQDSSYGYTF.

This clone was seen more than once but under ten times. The sample carries other DNA sequences with the same CDR3. The chain is built from TRBV28 and TRBJ1-3; 8 nucleotides match TRBD1. J gave up 2 bases and V 6 bases, and 6 bases lay outside the gene matches. This CDR3 is 15 amino acids long. Germline V CDR1 and CDR2: MDHEN, SYDVKM. The CDR3 DNA is TGTGCCAGCAGGTCGGACAGGGTACCTGGAAACACCATATATTTT. Its translation: CASRSDRVPGNTIYF.

The J gene is TRBJ2-5, the V gene TRBV5-4; 7 nucleotides agree with TRBD2. The end of the DNA aligns better with TRBJ2-7, so the J call may be wrong. Germline CDR1 reads SGHNT; CDR2 reads YYREEE (reference sequence). CDR3 length equals 14 residues. The CDR3 DNA sequence: TGTGCCAGCAGCTGGGCGGGAGCCCCCTACGAGCAGTACTTC. As protein: CASSWAGAPYEQYF.

The V call is TRBV2, the J call TRBJ2-6, with D possibly matching TRBD1 (5 bases). Germline V lookup: CDR1 SNHLY, CDR2 FYNNEI. V gave up 6 bases and J gave up 2 bases, with 8 bases separating them. The CDR3 is 14 residues long. The CDR3 sequence is CASRQTAGANVLTF. CDR3 in DNA: TGTGCCAGCAGACAGACAGCTGGGGCCAACGTCCTGACTTTC.

The chain carries TRBV4-1 and TRBJ1-1; 10 bases are shared with TRBD1. Germline lookup yields CDR1 MGHRA and CDR2 YSYEKL. J lost 7 bases, V lost 4 bases, and 9 bases had no gene match. The CDR3 runs 15 residues. The CDR3 DNA sequence: TGCGCCAGCAGCCCTAATAGCCGGGACAGGGGTGAAGCTTTCTTT. This codes for CASSPNSRDRGEAFF.

This chain connects TRBV7-3 to TRBJ2-1; 10 nucleotides agree with TRBD2. V lost 0 bases, J lost 4 bases, and 6 bases stayed unmatched. The germline gives CDR1 SGHTA, CDR2 FQGTGA. The CDR3 runs 17 residues. CDR3 sequence (DNA): TGTGCCAGCAGCTTAACTCTAGCGGGAGTATCGTACAATGAGCAGTTCTTC. Protein product: CASSLTLAGVSYNEQFF.

The chain joins TRBV2 to TRBJ1-1, with D perhaps TRBD1 (5 bases). The CDR3 totals 14 residues. The V end lost 1 base, the J end lost 3 bases, and 9 bases lay between the germline ends. From germline, CDR1 is SNHLY and CDR2 FYNNEI. CDR3 nucleotide sequence: TGTGCCAGCAGTGAAGTCAGGGCTGACACTGAAGCTTTCTTT. It encodes CASSEVRADTEAFF. The full variable domain, completed using reference TRBV2 and TRBJ1-1, is EPEVTQTPSHQVTQMGQEVILRCVPISNHLYFYWYRQILGQKVEFLVSFYNNEISEKSEIFDDQFSVERPDGSNFTLKIRSTKLEDSAMYFCASSEVRADTEAFFGQGTRLTVV.

This chain connects TRBV5-1 to TRBJ1-2; no clear D gene. Per the germline V gene, CDR1 is SGHRS and CDR2 is YFSETQ. CDR3 size: 12 residues. V lost 4 bases and J lost 6, with 10 bases in between. The CDR3 bases are TGCGCCAGCAGCCCAGACTGTGATGGCTACACCTTC. This gives the protein CASSPDCDGYTF.

The V call is TRBV28, the J call TRBJ2-5; 7 bases align to TRBD1. Trimming at V came to 6 bases and at J to 2 bases, leaving 6 bases not matched to a gene. Germline CDR1 reads MDHEN; CDR2 reads SYDVKM. The CDR3 is 14 amino acids. The DNA of the CDR3 is TGTGCCAGCAGACTCCGGGACAGACAAGAGACCCAGTACTTC. Its translation is CASRLRDRQETQYF.

V is TRBV13 and J is TRBJ2-2, with D tentatively TRBD2 (5 bases). CDR3 size: 17 residues. V lost 4 bases and J lost 2, with 17 bases in between. The germline V gene has CDR1 PRHDT and CDR2 FYEKMQ (reference sequence). Here the CDR3 reads CASSSGLVDSNTGELFF. In DNA, the CDR3 is TGTGCCAGCAGCTCGGGTCTGGTGGACTCCAACACCGGGGAGCTGTTTTTT.

The rearrangement links TRBV18 to TRBJ2-7; 9 bases match TRBD1. Germline trimming cut 8 bases from V and 4 bases from J; bases unmatched to any gene: 9. The CDR3 is 14 amino acids. Germline lookup yields CDR1 KGHSH and CDR2 LQKENI. CDR3 sequence: CASRTGTGSYEQYF. The CDR3 DNA is TGTGCCAGCAGAACCGGGACAGGGTCTTACGAGCAGTACTTC.

The V and J genes are TRBV18 and TRBJ2-2; no reliable D call. CDR3 length equals 14 residues. V was cut by 3 bases and J by 7 bases, with 12 bases left in between. Per the germline V gene, CDR1 is KGHSH and CDR2 is LQKENI. CDR3: CASSPKIGDGELFF. The CDR3 DNA reads as TGTGCCAGCTCACCCAAGATAGGAGACGGGGAGCTGTTTTTT.

The chain couples TRBV6-5 to TRBJ2-1; 7 positions match TRBD2. Germline V gene lookup returns CDR1 MNHEY and CDR2 SVGAGI. The CDR3 spans 16 residues. The trim removed 0 bases at V and 7 bases at J, leaving 9 bases unmatched. CDR3 sequence (DNA): TGTGCCAGCAGTTACTCGTTGGGAGCAGCGGGAAATGAGCAGTTCTTC. This sequence encodes CASSYSLGAAGNEQFF.

The genes are TRBV27 and TRBJ2-3; D is uncertain. The CDR3 is 13 amino acids. CDR1 is MNHEY, CDR2 SMNVEV, per germline (reference sequence). Trimming took off 6 bases at V and 2 bases at J, with 9 bases between the two ends. This CDR3 reads CASRPENTDTQYF. The CDR3 DNA is TGTGCCAGCAGGCCGGAAAACACAGATACGCAGTATTTT.

V usage is TRBV9 and J usage is TRBJ1-6; the D gene is possibly TRBD1 (5 bases). The V gene's germline CDR1 is SGDLS and CDR2 YYNGEE. V gave up 3 bases and J gave up 9 bases, with 16 bases separating them. The CDR3 runs 15 residues. In DNA form, the CDR3 reads TGTGCCAGCAGCGAGACTGGTCAGGGTGGTTCACCCCTCCACTTT. It is translated as CASSETGQGGSPLHF.

The chain recombines TRBV9 with TRBJ2-7, with 8 bases fitting TRBD1. Germline loops: CDR1 SGDLS, CDR2 YYNGEE. V lost 4 bases and J lost 7; bases outside the gene matches: 13. The CDR3 is 15 amino acids. The CDR3 DNA sequence: TGTGCCAGCAGCCCCGTGGACAGGGTATTAGGAGAGCAGTACTTC. It encodes CASSPVDRVLGEQYF.

This chain uses TRBV4-1 with TRBJ2-6; weak D call: TRBD2 (6 bases). The CDR3 is 17 amino acids. CDR1 and CDR2 from the germline V gene are MGHRA and YSYEKL. Trimming removed 1 base at V and 11 bases at J, with 21 bases between. CDR3 coding DNA: TGCGCCAGCAGCCAAGTATCCACCGGGGGACCGACACACGTCCTGACTTTC. Amino acids: CASSQVSTGGPTHVLTF.

There are a few counts of this clone. The J gene is TRBJ2-1, the V gene TRBV29-1, with D unclear. The V gene's germline CDR1 is SQVTM and CDR2 ANQGSEA. The CDR3 is 11 amino acids. Trimming pared 4 bases from V and 6 bases from J, leaving 7 bases between. The CDR3 sequence: CSVAKSNEQFF. As DNA, the CDR3 is TGCAGCGTTGCTAAAAGCAATGAGCAGTTCTTC.

The chain has TRBV14 and TRBJ2-7; 7 bases line up with TRBD1. This CDR3 comprises 15 residues. The J segment lost 3 bases and the V segment lost 1 base, leaving 6 bases of the junction unmatched. Looked up from germline, CDR1 is SGHDN and CDR2 is FVKESK. The chain's CDR3 is CASSQGWTGHYEQYF. DNA for the CDR3: TGTGCCAGCAGCCAAGGATGGACAGGTCACTACGAGCAGTACTTC.

The V gene is TRBV9, the J gene TRBJ2-3, with D possibly matching TRBD2 (6 bases). The CDR3 runs to 14 residues. Germline CDR1 reads SGDLS; CDR2 reads YYNGEE. The germline V and J ends were trimmed by 4 bases and 0 bases, with 9 bases remaining between them. Here the CDR3 reads CASSPGTSTDTQYF. The CDR3 DNA follows: TGTGCCAGCAGCCCCGGGACTAGCACAGATACGCAGTATTTT.

This chain links TRBV28 with TRBJ2-1, with D tentatively TRBD2 (6 bases). The CDR3 consists of 17 residues. Germline loops: CDR1 MDHEN, CDR2 SYDVKM. Trimming stripped 6 bases from V and 0 bases from J, with 18 bases between. The CDR3 DNA reads TGTGCCAGCAGGTCACAAGCTAGCGATTACTCCTACAATGAGCAGTTCTTC. This codes for CASRSQASDYSYNEQFF.